Listed below are T cell receptor beta chains from one sample, sequenced in a study of shared clonotypes between healthy human individuals. The table came from immunoSEQ multiplex PCR; TCRdb's copy has only in-frame clones and leaves some out. The table lists hundreds of thousands of clones, 95% to 96% of them singletons. Sample: naive CD8+ T cells sorted from blood. These receptors all stem from a woman in her thirties in good health. Each CDR3 is given with its conserved first and last residue. D genes are given only for firm matches. Not every row has a clone size; where given, it reads once, few, many or a size class.

TRBJ1-4 TRBV28 . . TGTGCCAGCAGCCTCACCCTCGTGGGTATTAATGAAAAACTGTTTTTT CASSLTLVGINEKLFF
TRBJ1-1 TRBV6-6 . . TGTGCCAGCAGTGACATAACAGGGATTGGCACTGAAGCTTTCTTT CASSDITGIGTEAFF
TRBJ2-7 TRBV5-6 . . TGTGCCAGCAGCTGGGGAACAGGGAGCTACGAGCAGTACTTC CASSWGTGSYEQYF
TRBJ2-3 TRBV2 TRBD2 . TGTGCCAGCAGTGACTTTGCGGGAGTAACAGATACGCAGTATTTT CASSDFAGVTDTQYF
TRBJ2-1 TRBV28 TRBD2 . TGTGCCAGCAGTTTTGGCGGGAGGGCCAATGAGCAGTTCTTC CASSFGGRANEQFF
TRBJ1-6 TRBV25-1 TRBD1 . TGTGCCAGCAGCCGGACAGGGAGAGATTCACCCCTCCACTTT CASSRTGRDSPLHF
TRBJ2-2 TRBV7-2 . . TGTGCCAGCAGCCCATTGGGCGGCCACTCCGGGGAGCTGTTTTTT CASSPLGGHSGELFF
TRBJ2-7 TRBV7-3 . few TGTGCCAGCAGCTCCTACCTCTCCGACGAGCAGTACTTC CASSSYLSDEQYF
TRBJ2-7 TRBV28 . . TGTGCCAGCAGTTTACCGAGGGTTTCCTCCTACGAGCAGTACTTC CASSLPRVSSYEQYF
TRBJ2-3 TRBV4-1 . . TGCGCCAGCAGCCAAGACTATACGCAGTATTTT CASSQDYTQYF
TRBJ2-1 TRBV5-1 . . TGCGCCAGCAGCTTGGGACGGGACTCCTACAATGAGCAGTTCTTC CASSLGRDSYNEQFF
TRBJ1-1 TRBV13 . . TGTGCCAGCAGCTCAGTCGCGATACGGGGGAACACTGAAGCTTTCTTT CASSSVAIRGNTEAFF
TRBJ2-2 TRBV4-1 TRBD2 . TGCGCCAGCAGCCAGAACCCCGGGACTAGCGGGAGATACACCGGGGAGCTGTTTTTT CASSQNPGTSGRYTGELFF
TRBJ2-7 TRBV14 TRBD2 . TGTGCCAGCAGCCACGGGGGACTAGGCTACGAGCAGTACTTC CASSHGGLGYEQYF
TRBJ1-2 TRBV28 . . TGTGCCAGCAGGTGGGACACGTCGAACTATGGCTACACCTTC CASRWDTSNYGYTF
TRBJ1-1 TRBV28 . . TGTGCCAGCAGTTTTAGGCCTTCGAACACTGAAGCTTTCTTT CASSFRPSNTEAFF
TRBJ2-7 TRBV18 . . TGTGCCAGCTCCCGAGAGGGGCGTAGCTCCTACGAGCAGTACTTC CASSREGRSSYEQYF
TRBJ2-1 TRBV29-1 TRBD1 . TGCAGCGTCCTCCTGTCTAGGGGGCACAATGAGCAGTTCTTC CSVLLSRGHNEQFF
TRBJ1-2 TRBV4-1 TRBD1 . TGCGCCAGCAGCCCCGGGACAGTGTCTGGCTACACCTTC CASSPGTVSGYTF
TRBJ2-3 TRBV4-1 . . TGCGCCAGCAGCCGAGGGGAAGATACGCAGTATTTT CASSRGEDTQYF
TRBJ1-1 TRBV25-1 . . TGTGCCAGCATGCCGGGACACGTGAACACTGAAGCTTTCTTT CASMPGHVNTEAFF
TRBJ2-1 TRBV5-4 . . TGTGCCAGCAGCTTACTAGACAATGAGCAGTTCTTC CASSLLDNEQFF
TRBJ2-1 TRBV10-2 . once TGCGCCAGCAGCGAGCGGGACAACTACAATGAGCAGTTCTTC CASSERDNYNEQFF
TRBJ2-3 TRBV10-2 . . TGCGCCAGCAGTGATATGAGGGGGGTCACAGATACGCAGTATTTT CASSDMRGVTDTQYF
TRBJ1-1 TRBV4-2 . . TGTGCCAGCAGCCCCCCTGCGCAGGATGAAGCTTTCTTT CASSPPAQDEAFF
TRBJ2-5 TRBV4-2 TRBD2 . TGTGCCAGCAGCCAAGAGACTAGCGGGGCACTTCGGGAGACCCAGTACTTC CASSQETSGALRETQYF
TRBJ1-1 TRBV6-5 TRBD1 . TGTGCCAGCAGTCTGACAGGGTTGAACACTGAAGCTTTCTTT CASSLTGLNTEAFF
TRBJ1-2 TRBV28 . . TGTGCCAGCAGTTTGGTCAGTTTAGCTTACTATGGCTACACCTTC CASSLVSLAYYGYTF
TRBJ1-5 TRBV19 . few TGTGCCAGTAGTATACTGGATGGCAATCAGCCCCAGCATTTT CASSILDGNQPQHF
TRBJ1-2 TRBV2 . . TGTGCCAGCAGTGAATCAGACAGGTCGGCTGGCTACACCTTC CASSESDRSAGYTF
TRBJ2-6 TRBV27 . . TGTGCCAGCAGTTTATCGGGGTCTGGGGCCAACGTCCTGACTTTC CASSLSGSGANVLTF
TRBJ2-1 TRBV19 . . TGTGCCAGTTCTATGGGACGTGAGCAGTTCTTC CASSMGREQFF
TRBJ2-7 TRBV19 TRBD1 once TGTGCCAGCGGGACAGGGGGCACCTACGAGCAGTACTTC CASGTGGTYEQYF
TRBJ2-7 TRBV27 . . TGTGCCAGCAGTTTAGCGGGGAGCTCCTACGAGCAGTACTTC CASSLAGSSYEQYF
TRBJ2-1 TRBV19 TRBD2 . TGTGCCAGTAGTAGCTTTTCGGGACTAAGTATTGAGCAGTTCTTC CASSSFSGLSIEQFF